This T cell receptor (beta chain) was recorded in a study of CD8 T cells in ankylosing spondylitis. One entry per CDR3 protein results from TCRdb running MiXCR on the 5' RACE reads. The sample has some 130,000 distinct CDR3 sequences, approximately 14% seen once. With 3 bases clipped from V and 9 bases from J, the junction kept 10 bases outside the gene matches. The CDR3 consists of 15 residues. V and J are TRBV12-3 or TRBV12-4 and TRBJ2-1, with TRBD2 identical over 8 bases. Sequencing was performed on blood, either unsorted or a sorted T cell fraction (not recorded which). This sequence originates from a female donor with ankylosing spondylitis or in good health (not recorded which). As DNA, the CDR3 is TGTGCCAGCAGTTTTGCTGTCGGGGGGGAAGGTGAGCAGTTCTTC. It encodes CASSFAVGGEGEQFF.